These 5 T cell receptor beta chains came from one sample sequenced in a study of T cell repertoires in cytomegalovirus infection. TCRdb re-derived calls from the reads in MiXCR, one entry per CDR3 protein. The table has some 900,000 distinct CDR3 sequences, approximately 29% seen once. These receptors have no known antigen. The sample here was cultured CD8+ T cells from PBMCs, taken from culture after CMV antigen stimulation. These TCRs come from a human donor in good health (CMV status not recorded). Some clones in this sample may be carry-over from other donors' samples.

The J gene is TRBJ2-3, the V gene TRBV7-9, with a tentative D call TRBD2 (6 bases). Trimming cost V 10 bases and J 1 base, with 15 bases left between them. Germline V gives CDR1 SEHNR, CDR2 FQNEAQ (reference sequence). CDR3 length equals 14 residues. CDR3 in amino acids: CATAAGPGTDTQYF. CDR3 in DNA: TGTGCCACCGCAGCGGGCCCCGGCACAGATACGCAGTATTTT.

A few counts support this clonotype. The chain links TRBV7-2 to TRBJ2-2; TRBD1 matches 8 bases. CDR1 is SGHTA and CDR2 is FQGNSA in the germline V gene. With V trimmed by 4 bases and J by 7 bases, 17 bases remained unmatched. The CDR3 runs 18 residues. CDR3 region: CASSSRLETGVRVGELFF. CDR3 bases: TGTGCCAGCAGCTCCCGCCTGGAGACAGGGGTCCGGGTCGGGGAGCTGTTTTTT.

This clonotype showed up many times. The chain links TRBV7-2 to TRBJ1-2; 7 bases fit TRBD1. This CDR3 spans 14 amino acids. Germline CDR1 reads SGHTA; CDR2 reads FQGNSA. The ends lost 5 bases at V and 4 bases at J; junction bases unmatched: 7. The CDR3 spells CASSPTGAAYGYTF. The CDR3 nucleotides are TGTGCCAGCAGCCCAACAGGGGCGGCCTATGGCTACACCTTC. The entire variable domain, with the rest obtained from reference TRBV7-2 and TRBJ1-2, is as follows: GAGVSQSPSNKVTEKGKDVELRCDPISGHTALYWYRQSLGQGLEFLIYFQGNSAPDKSGLPSDRFSAERTGGSVSTLTIQRTQQEDSAVYLCASSPTGAAYGYTFGSGTRLTVV.

Many counts were recorded for this clonotype. The chain employs TRBV7-2 and TRBJ2-7, with a tentative D call TRBD1 (6 bases). CDR1 and CDR2 from the germline V gene are SGHTA and FQGNSA. V was trimmed by 1 base and J by 4 bases, leaving 14 bases between them. The CDR3 totals 15 residues. CDR3 bases: TGTGCCAGCAGCTTAGTCGACAGGTCGATATACGAGCAGTACTTC. This encodes CASSLVDRSIYEQYF.

The rearrangement links TRBV20-1 to TRBJ1-5; 7 bases are a match to TRBD1. The germline CDR1 and CDR2 sequences are DFQATT and SNEGSKA (reference sequence). The CDR3 contains 14 residues. With 6 bases clipped from V and 2 bases from J, the junction kept 7 bases outside the gene matches. The CDR3 sequence: CSARRQGGNQPQHF. The CDR3 DNA reads TGCAGTGCCCGACGGCAGGGGGGCAATCAGCCCCAGCATTTT.